Shown below are 3 T cell receptor beta chains from a single sample sequenced in a study of T cell responses to AZD1222 COVID-19 vaccine. Assay used: immunoSEQ multiplex PCR; TCRdb lists only in-frame clones, some missing. The sample carries about 120,000 clones, 80% to 90% recorded once. This specimen was peripheral blood, taken on day 0 of MenACWY control vaccination. All receptors come from an adult in good health.

V gene TRBV5-4 combines with J gene TRBJ2-5; 10 nucleotides agree with TRBD2. The CDR3 is 14 residues long. Germline V gene sequence: CDR1 SGHNT, CDR2 YYREEE (reference sequence). J lost 3 bases, V lost 3 bases, and 2 bases had no gene match. This CDR3 is CASSSGTSEETQYF. As DNA, the CDR3 is TGTGCCAGCAGCTCCGGGACTAGCGAAGAGACCCAGTACTTC.

V is TRBV18 and J is TRBJ2-1; D perhaps matches TRBD2 (7 bases). Between the trimmed V and J ends, which lost 3 bases and 8 bases, there was a span of 17 bases. The CDR3 is 15 amino acids. Germline CDR1 KGHSH, CDR2 LQKENI. CDR3 amino acids: CASSPPRGATHEQFF. In DNA, the CDR3 is TGTGCCAGCTCACCGCCCCGGGGGGCGACCCATGAGCAGTTCTTC. Combining the CDR3 with reference TRBV18 and TRBJ2-1 gives the whole variable domain NAGVMQNPRHLVRRRGQEARLRCSPMKGHSHVYWYRQLPEEGLKFMVYLQKENIIDESGMPKERFSAEFPKEGPSILRIQQVVRGDSAAYFCASSPPRGATHEQFFGPGTRLTVL.

This clone showed up just once. This rearrangement joins TRBV4-2 to TRBJ2-1; D is perhaps TRBD2 (7 bases). V lost 1 base and J 5 bases, leaving 12 bases between the germline ends. This CDR3 is 15 amino acids long. CDR1 LGHNA and CDR2 YNFKEQ come from the germline V gene. CDR3 coding DNA: TGTGCCAGCAGCCAAGTGGGGGGGGACAACAATGAGCAGTTCTTC. This gives the protein CASSQVGGDNNEQFF.